Presented here are 23 T cell receptor beta chains from one specimen sequenced in a study of Graves' ophthalmopathy and Graves' hyperthyroidism. From RNA, the CDR3 regions of TCR beta chains were amplified and sequenced. The first-round RT-PCR employed HTBI primers together with the Qiagen OneStep RT-PCR kit. A multiplex PCR was then performed as the second round. TCRdb reprocessed the multiplex PCR reads with MiXCR, giving one entry per CDR3 protein. Counted here are over a million distinct CDR3 sequences, 36% occurring once; the ten biggest clones make up roughly 11%. The specimen was peripheral blood or thyroid tissue (not recorded which). The receptors derive from an adult man with Graves' hyperthyroidism.

On this clonotype itself: Being one base from a much bigger clone, this may be a read error. In this CDR3 the conserved last residue, phenylalanine or tryptophan, is missing, so a read error is likely. This chain joins TRBV16 and TRBJ1-1; tentatively, D is TRBD1 (5 bases). This CDR3 comprises 12 residues. Per germline, CDR1 KGHSY and CDR2 FQNENV. V lost 2 bases and J 6 bases, leaving 7 bases between the germline ends. DNA of the CDR3: TGTGCCAGCAGCCAAGGAGGGGCTGAAGCTTTCTCT. Translation gives CASSQGGAEAFS.

The chain employs TRBV20-1 and TRBJ1-1; D gene unclear. The CDR3 totals 14 residues. CDR1 and CDR2 from the germline V gene are DFQATT and SNEGSKA (reference sequence). V lost 2 bases and J 1 base, leaving 11 bases between the germline ends. DNA for the CDR3: TGCAGTGCTAGAATCCCGGGAGGGAACACTGAAGCTTTCTTT. It codes for CSARIPGGNTEAFF.

This clonotype was seen many times. The CDR3 region has the DNA TGTGCCAGCAGCTTAGCACAGTACGAGCAGTACTTC. Translated, it gives CASSLAQYEQYF. This chain links TRBV7-2 with TRBJ2-7; D gene ambiguous. Germline CDR1 and CDR2: SGHTA and FQGNSA. The CDR3 length is 12 residues. V was shortened by 0 bases and J by 4 bases, with 4 bases between the two germline ends.

This clonotype was counted many times. The CDR3 spells CASSPPTGSYGYTF. The CDR3 DNA follows: TGTGCCAGCAGTCCACCCACAGGGAGCTATGGCTACACCTTC. The chain links TRBV5-4 to TRBJ1-2, with D possibly TRBD1 on 6 matching bases. CDR3 length equals 14 residues. The V gene's germline CDR1 is SGHNT and CDR2 YYREEE (reference sequence). The V end was cut by 5 bases, the J end by 4 bases, with 15 bases between.

This CDR3 is CSARDWGTGLSYEQYF. The CDR3 DNA reads as TGCAGTGCTAGAGATTGGGGGACAGGGTTGTCCTACGAGCAGTACTTC. The chain carries TRBV20-1 and TRBJ2-7, with 9 bases aligning to TRBD1. The J segment lost 1 base and the V segment lost 0 bases, leaving 7 bases of the junction unmatched. CDR3 size: 16 residues. Germline values: CDR1 DFQATT, CDR2 SNEGSKA (reference sequence).

The chain recombines TRBV14 with TRBJ1-2; unclear D gene. The V and J ends lost 1 base and 3 bases respectively, with 12 bases between them. This CDR3 has 15 amino acids. CDR1 is SGHDN and CDR2 is FVKESK in the germline V gene. The CDR3 bases are TGTGCCAGCAGCCAAGGCAGGCCAAGGGACTATGGCTACACCTTC. Amino acids: CASSQGRPRDYGYTF.

This clonotype showed up many times. The J gene is TRBJ1-1, the V gene TRBV7-6; no firm D call. Germline values: CDR1 SGHVS, CDR2 FNYEAQ. The CDR3 totals 13 residues. V was trimmed by 5 bases and J by 4 bases, leaving 11 bases between them. The CDR3 protein is CASSAQEGTEAFF. The CDR3 DNA is TGTGCCAGCAGCGCCCAGGAGGGCACTGAAGCTTTCTTT.

This clonotype appeared many times. The V and J genes are TRBV7-2 and TRBJ2-5, with 7 bases aligning to TRBD1. The V and J ends lost 3 bases and 5 bases, in that order; junction bases with no gene match: 6. CDR3 length: 14 amino acids. Germline assignment: CDR1 SGHTA and CDR2 FQGNSA. This CDR3 is CASSLRQGPETQYF. The CDR3 DNA is TGTGCCAGCAGCTTGAGACAGGGTCCCGAGACCCAGTACTTC.

This rearrangement joins TRBV5-4 to TRBJ1-5, with D tentatively TRBD1 (6 bases). The J call may be wrong; the DNA end is better matched by TRBJ2-3. Germline V gene sequence: CDR1 SGHNT, CDR2 YYREEE (reference sequence). The CDR3 is 12 residues long. Here the CDR3 reads CASSQDSQPQYF. The CDR3 bases are TGTGCCAGCAGCCAGGACAGCCAGCCCCAGTATTTT.

This clonotype was observed many times. The gene calls are TRBV10-3 and TRBJ2-2; no clear D gene. The CDR3 spans 11 residues. Trimming removed 11 bases at V and 5 bases at J, with 9 bases between. Germline CDR1 ENHRY, CDR2 SYGVKD. In DNA, the CDR3 is TGTGCCCTCGGTACAACCGGGGAGCTGTTTTTT. This gives the protein CALGTTGELFF.

This clonotype showed up many times. The chain recombines TRBV6-6 with TRBJ2-5; 15 bases line up with TRBD2. The CDR3 runs to 17 residues. Germline-derived CDR1 and CDR2 are MNHNY and SVGAGI (reference sequence). J was trimmed by 4 bases and V by 5 bases; bases with no gene match: 8. The CDR3 here is CASSKGLAGGGGETQYF. The CDR3 DNA sequence: TGTGCCAGCAGTAAGGGACTAGCGGGGGGCGGAGGAGAGACCCAGTACTTC.

The CDR3 coding sequence is TGTGCCATCCTTAGCGGGGGGGCAAACACCGGGACAGGACACTATGGCTACACCTTC. Amino acid sequence: CAILSGGANTGTGHYGYTF. The chain joins TRBV10-3 to TRBJ1-2; 8 nucleotides align to TRBD1. The germline gives CDR1 ENHRY, CDR2 SYGVKD. This CDR3 has 19 amino acids. The J segment lost 3 bases and the V segment lost 8 bases, leaving 23 bases of the junction unmatched.

This clonotype was counted ten times or more. The rearrangement joins TRBV6-6 to TRBJ1-5; D remains unclear. CDR1 MNHNY and CDR2 SVGAGI come from the germline V gene (reference sequence). This CDR3 is 12 amino acids long. V lost 9 bases to trimming and J lost 5 bases, with 11 bases between them. This CDR3 reads CASRRSDQPQHF. The CDR3 region has the DNA TGTGCCAGTCGGAGGTCGGATCAGCCCCAGCATTTT.

At least ten counts were recorded for this clonotype. This chain links TRBV7-9 with TRBJ2-2, with D perhaps TRBD1 (5 bases). Germline V gives CDR1 SEHNR, CDR2 FQNEAQ (reference sequence). V was pared by 2 bases and J by 7 bases, with 8 bases between. The CDR3 extends over 13 amino acids. As DNA, the CDR3 is TGTGCCAGCAGCTTATTGGACAACGGGGAGCTGTTTTTT. Amino acid sequence: CASSLLDNGELFF.

Many counts were recorded for this clonotype. The CDR3 here is CAARTGTMNTEAFF. The CDR3 DNA follows: TGTGCCGCCAGGACAGGGACCATGAACACTGAAGCTTTCTTT. The gene calls are TRBV10-3 and TRBJ1-1; 8 bases align to TRBD1. V shed 11 bases and J 0 bases; nucleotides not matched to a gene: 8. CDR1 is ENHRY, CDR2 SYGVKD, per germline. The CDR3 covers 14 residues.

This clonotype was detected a few times. CDR3 sequence reads: CASSYLSGFVDEQYF. CDR3 DNA: TGTGCCAGCAGTTATTTATCAGGGTTCGTAGACGAGCAGTACTTC. V gene TRBV6-2 or TRBV6-3 combines with J gene TRBJ2-7, with D possibly TRBD1 on 5 matching bases. The CDR3 runs to 15 residues. The germline CDR1 and CDR2 sequences are MNHEY and SVGEGT. V lost 3 bases and J 5 bases, leaving 17 bases between the germline ends.

The genes are TRBV10-3 and TRBJ2-5, with D possibly TRBD2 on 6 matching bases. The CDR3 loop spans 16 amino acids. Trimming cost V 3 bases and J 4 bases, with 18 bases left between them. Germline lookup yields CDR1 ENHRY and CDR2 SYGVKD. The CDR3 spells CAISDARGLPTETQYF. In DNA form, the CDR3 reads TGTGCCATCAGTGACGCCCGGGGGTTACCGACAGAGACCCAGTACTTC.

This clonotype was detected ten times or more. The CDR3 protein is CASSVADSPQETQYF. The CDR3 DNA reads TGTGCCAGCAGCGTAGCCGACAGCCCACAAGAGACCCAGTACTTC. This chain connects TRBV9 to TRBJ2-5; D is perhaps TRBD1 (5 bases). The CDR3 runs 15 residues. V was clipped by 0 bases and J by 2 bases, with 11 bases between them. Germline V gene data show CDR1 as SGDLS and CDR2 as YYNGEE.

CDR3 DNA: TGTGCCAGCAGCCCGACTCTAGAAACAGGGGGCTATGGCTACACCTTC. Translation: CASSPTLETGGYGYTF. The V call is TRBV7-8, the J call TRBJ1-2; 8 positions match TRBD1. The CDR3 length is 16 residues. J lost 4 bases, V lost 5 bases, and 12 bases had no gene match. Germline loops: CDR1 SGHVS, CDR2 FQNEAQ. The variable domain in full, with the rest retrieved from reference TRBV7-8 and TRBJ1-2, is GAGVSQSPRYKVAKRGQDVALRCDPISGHVSLFWYQQALGQGPEFLTYFQNEAQLDKSGLPSDRFFAERPEGSVSTLKIQRTQQEDSAVYLCASSPTLETGGYGYTFGSGTRLTVV.

The chain is built from TRBV9 and TRBJ1-2; D is possibly TRBD1 (6 bases). Trimming pared 4 bases from V and 7 bases from J, leaving 17 bases between. Germline assignment: CDR1 SGDLS and CDR2 YYNGEE. This CDR3 spans 14 amino acids. CDR3 region: CASSPKAGEGGYTF. The CDR3 DNA follows: TGTGCCAGCAGCCCGAAAGCAGGGGAAGGTGGCTACACCTTC.

Many counts were recorded for this clonotype. DNA of the CDR3: TGTGCCAGCAGCCCGACGGGGGGGGCCAACGTCCTGACTTTC. Translated, it gives CASSPTGGANVLTF. The rearrangement joins TRBV7-6 to TRBJ2-6, with D perhaps TRBD2 (5 bases). The length of the CDR3 is 14 residues. Between the trimmed V and J ends, which lost 5 bases and 4 bases, there was a span of 9 bases. Germline assignment: CDR1 SGHVS and CDR2 FNYEAQ. The variable domain in full, with the rest retrieved from reference TRBV7-6 and TRBJ2-6, is GAGVSQSPRYKVTKRGQDVALRCDPISGHVSLYWYRQALGQGPEFLTYFNYEAQQDKSGLPNDRFSAERPEGSISTLTIQRTEQRDSAMYRCASSPTGGANVLTFGAGSRLTVL.

This clonotype was recorded many times. V usage is TRBV7-9 and J usage is TRBJ2-5; D may be TRBD2 (6 bases). Trimming took off 5 bases at V and 6 bases at J, with 19 bases between the two ends. There are 15 residues in the CDR3. Germline CDR1 and CDR2: SEHNR and FQNEAQ (reference sequence). CDR3 bases: TGTGCCAGCAGCCCGCGGGGAGAGAGTGTAAAGACCCAGTACTTC. Residues: CASSPRGESVKTQYF. The full variable domain, completed using reference TRBV7-9 and TRBJ2-5, is DTGVSQNPRHKITKRGQNVTFRCDPISEHNRLYWYRQTLGQGPEFLTYFQNEAQLEKSRLLSDRFSAERPKGSFSTLEIQRTEQGDSAMYLCASSPRGESVKTQYFGPGTRLLVL.

This clonotype was seen a handful of times. The chain is built from TRBV6-2 or TRBV6-3 and TRBJ2-2; D is unclear. The CDR3 is 11 residues long. Germline V gene data show CDR1 as MNHEY and CDR2 as SVGEGT. V dropped 0 bases and J dropped 10 bases, with 3 bases sitting between them. CDR3 residues: CASSYSLELFF. The CDR3 region has the DNA TGTGCCAGCAGTTACTCGTTGGAGCTGTTTTTT.